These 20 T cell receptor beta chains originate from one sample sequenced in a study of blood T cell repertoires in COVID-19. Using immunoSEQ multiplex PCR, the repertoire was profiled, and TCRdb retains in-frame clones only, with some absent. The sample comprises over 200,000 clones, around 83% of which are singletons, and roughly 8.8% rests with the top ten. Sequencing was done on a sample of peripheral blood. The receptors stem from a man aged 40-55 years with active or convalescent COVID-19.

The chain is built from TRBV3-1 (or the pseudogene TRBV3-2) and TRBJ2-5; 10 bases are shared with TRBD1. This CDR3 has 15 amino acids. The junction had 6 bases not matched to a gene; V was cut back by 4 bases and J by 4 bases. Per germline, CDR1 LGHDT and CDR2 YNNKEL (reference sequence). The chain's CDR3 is CASSPQGQGRETQYF. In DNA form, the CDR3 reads TGTGCCAGCAGCCCCCAGGGACAGGGGAGAGAGACCCAGTACTTC.

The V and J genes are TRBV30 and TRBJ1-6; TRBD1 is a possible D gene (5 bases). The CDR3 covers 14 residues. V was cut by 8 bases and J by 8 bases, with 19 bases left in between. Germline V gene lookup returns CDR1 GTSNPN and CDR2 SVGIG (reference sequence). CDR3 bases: TGTGCCGCGGGGCGGGGAGGGAGCGATTCACCCCTCCACTTT. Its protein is CAAGRGGSDSPLHF.

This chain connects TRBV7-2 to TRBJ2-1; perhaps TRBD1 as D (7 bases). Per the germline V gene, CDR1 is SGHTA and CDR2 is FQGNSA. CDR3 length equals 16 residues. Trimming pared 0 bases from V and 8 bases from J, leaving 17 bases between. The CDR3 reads CASSLAGGGIEDEQFF. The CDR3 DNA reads TGTGCCAGCAGCTTAGCAGGGGGCGGGATAGAGGATGAGCAGTTCTTC.

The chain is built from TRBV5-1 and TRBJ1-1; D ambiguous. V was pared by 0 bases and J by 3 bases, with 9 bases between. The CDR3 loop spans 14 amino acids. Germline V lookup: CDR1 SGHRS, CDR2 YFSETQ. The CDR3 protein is CASSLGGRDTEAFF. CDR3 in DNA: TGCGCCAGCAGCTTGGGAGGGAGGGACACTGAAGCTTTCTTT.

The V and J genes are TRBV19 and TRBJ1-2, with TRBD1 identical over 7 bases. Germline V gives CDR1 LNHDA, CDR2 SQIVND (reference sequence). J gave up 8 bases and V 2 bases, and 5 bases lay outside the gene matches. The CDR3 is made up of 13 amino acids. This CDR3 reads CASSIIGGEGYTF. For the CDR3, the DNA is TGTGCCAGTAGTATAATAGGGGGCGAGGGCTACACCTTC.

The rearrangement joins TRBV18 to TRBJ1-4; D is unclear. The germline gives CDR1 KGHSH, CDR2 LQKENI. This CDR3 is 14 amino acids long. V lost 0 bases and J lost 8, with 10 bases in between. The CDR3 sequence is CASSPPPGLEKLFF. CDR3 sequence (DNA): TGTGCCAGCTCACCACCTCCGGGTCTCGAAAAACTGTTTTTT.

CDR3 nucleotides: TGCGCCAGCAGCCAAGATCAGGCAATGGTGGGCAGCTCCTATAATTCACCCCTCCACTTT. It specifies CASSQDQAMVGSSYNSPLHF. V is TRBV4-3 and J is TRBJ1-6; the D is unclear. V was shortened by 0 bases and J by 0 bases, with 18 bases between the two germline ends. The CDR3 loop spans 20 amino acids. CDR1 is LGHNA and CDR2 is YSLEER in the germline V gene.

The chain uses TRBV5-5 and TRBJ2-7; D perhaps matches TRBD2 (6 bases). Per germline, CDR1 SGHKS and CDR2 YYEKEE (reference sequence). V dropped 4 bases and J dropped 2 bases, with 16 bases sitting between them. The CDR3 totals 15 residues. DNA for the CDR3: TGTGCCAGCAGCCCGGGGGAGGCGTCTACCTACGAGCAGTACTTC. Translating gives CASSPGEASTYEQYF.

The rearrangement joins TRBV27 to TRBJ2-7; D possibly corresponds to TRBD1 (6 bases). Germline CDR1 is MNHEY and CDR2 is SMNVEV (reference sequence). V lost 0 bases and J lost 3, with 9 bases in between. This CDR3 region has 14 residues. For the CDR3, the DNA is TGTGCCAGCAGTTTATCGGTGGACAGCTACGAGCAGTACTTC. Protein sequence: CASSLSVDSYEQYF.

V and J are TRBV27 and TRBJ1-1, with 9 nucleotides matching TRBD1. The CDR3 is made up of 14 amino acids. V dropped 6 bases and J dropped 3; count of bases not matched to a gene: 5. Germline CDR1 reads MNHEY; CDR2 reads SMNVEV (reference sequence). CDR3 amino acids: CASRWGQGHTEAFF. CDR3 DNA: TGTGCCAGCAGGTGGGGACAGGGACACACTGAAGCTTTCTTT.

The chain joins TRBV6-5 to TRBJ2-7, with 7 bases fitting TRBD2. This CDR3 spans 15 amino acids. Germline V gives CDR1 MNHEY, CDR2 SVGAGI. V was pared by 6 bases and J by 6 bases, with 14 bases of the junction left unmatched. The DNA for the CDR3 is TGTGCCAGCAGATACCAAGCGGGGCAAGGGGCCGAGCAGTACTTC. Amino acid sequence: CASRYQAGQGAEQYF.

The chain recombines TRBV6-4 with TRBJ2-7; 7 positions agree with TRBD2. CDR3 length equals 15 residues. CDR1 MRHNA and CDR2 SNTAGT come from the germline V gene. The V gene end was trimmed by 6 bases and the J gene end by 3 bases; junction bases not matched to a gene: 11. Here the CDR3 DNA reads TGTGCCAGCAGGGGTTGGCGGGAGACCTACTACGAGCAGTACTTC. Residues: CASRGWRETYYEQYF.

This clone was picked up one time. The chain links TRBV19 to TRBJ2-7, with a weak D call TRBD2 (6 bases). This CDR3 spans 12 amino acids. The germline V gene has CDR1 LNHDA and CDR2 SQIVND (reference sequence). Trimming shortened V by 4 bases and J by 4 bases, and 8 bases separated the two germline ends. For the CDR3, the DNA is TGTGCCAGTAGTACCCGGGGGTACGAGCAGTACTTC. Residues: CASSTRGYEQYF. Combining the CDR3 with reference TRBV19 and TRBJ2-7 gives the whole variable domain DGGITQSPKYLFRKEGQNVTLSCEQNLNHDAMYWYRQDPGQGLRLIYYSQIVNDFQKGDIAEGYSVSREKKESFPLTVTSAQKNPTAFYLCASSTRGYEQYFGPGTRLTVT.

DNA for the CDR3: TGTGCCAGCAGCGTAGCTAGCGGGGGGGCAGATACGCAGTATTTT. The encoded protein is CASSVASGGADTQYF. This chain links TRBV9 with TRBJ2-3; 12 positions agree with TRBD2. V was clipped by 0 bases and J by 4 bases; unmatched bases: 0. This CDR3 is built from 15 residues. Germline assignment: CDR1 SGDLS and CDR2 YYNGEE.

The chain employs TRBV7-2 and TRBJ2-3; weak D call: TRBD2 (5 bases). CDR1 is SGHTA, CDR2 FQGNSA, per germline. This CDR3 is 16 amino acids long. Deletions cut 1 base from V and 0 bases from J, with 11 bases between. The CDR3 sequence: CASSLGPRRSTDTQYF. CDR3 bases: TGTGCCAGCAGCTTAGGTCCCCGGAGGAGCACAGATACGCAGTATTTT.

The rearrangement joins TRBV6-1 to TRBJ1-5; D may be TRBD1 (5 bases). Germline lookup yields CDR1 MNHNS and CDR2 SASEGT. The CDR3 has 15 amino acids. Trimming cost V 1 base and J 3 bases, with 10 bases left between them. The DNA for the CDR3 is TGTGCCAGCAGTGAAGGTCAGGGCGACAATCAGCCCCAGCATTTT. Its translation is CASSEGQGDNQPQHF.

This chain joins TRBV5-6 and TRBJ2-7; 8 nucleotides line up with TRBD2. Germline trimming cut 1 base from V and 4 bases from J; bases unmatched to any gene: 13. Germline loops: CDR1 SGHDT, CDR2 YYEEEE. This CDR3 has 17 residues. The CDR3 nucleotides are TGTGCCAGCAGCTTGTTCCTCGGGTCGACTAGCGCTTACGAGCAGTACTTC. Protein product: CASSLFLGSTSAYEQYF.

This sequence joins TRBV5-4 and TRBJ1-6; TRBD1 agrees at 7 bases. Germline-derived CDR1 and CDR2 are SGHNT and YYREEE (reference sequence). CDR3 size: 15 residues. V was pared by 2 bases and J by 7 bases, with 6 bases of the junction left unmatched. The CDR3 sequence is CASSLQGRANSPLHF. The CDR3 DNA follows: TGTGCCAGCAGCTTACAGGGGCGCGCAAATTCACCCCTCCACTTT.

The CDR3 protein is CSVVGPLTQETQYF. CDR3 DNA sequence: TGCAGCGTTGTGGGTCCACTGACACAAGAGACCCAGTACTTC. The chain links TRBV29-1 to TRBJ2-5, with unresolved D. This CDR3 contains 14 residues. Trimming left V 4 bases short and J 2 bases short, with 14 bases between. Germline CDR1 is SQVTM and CDR2 is ANQGSEA.

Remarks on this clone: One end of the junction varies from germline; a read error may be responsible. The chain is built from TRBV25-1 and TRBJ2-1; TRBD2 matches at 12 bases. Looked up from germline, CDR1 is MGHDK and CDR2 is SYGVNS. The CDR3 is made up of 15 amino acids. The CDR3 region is CASCELAGGPNEQFF. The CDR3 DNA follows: TGTGCCAGCTGTGAACTAGCGGGAGGACCCAATGAGCAGTTCTTC.